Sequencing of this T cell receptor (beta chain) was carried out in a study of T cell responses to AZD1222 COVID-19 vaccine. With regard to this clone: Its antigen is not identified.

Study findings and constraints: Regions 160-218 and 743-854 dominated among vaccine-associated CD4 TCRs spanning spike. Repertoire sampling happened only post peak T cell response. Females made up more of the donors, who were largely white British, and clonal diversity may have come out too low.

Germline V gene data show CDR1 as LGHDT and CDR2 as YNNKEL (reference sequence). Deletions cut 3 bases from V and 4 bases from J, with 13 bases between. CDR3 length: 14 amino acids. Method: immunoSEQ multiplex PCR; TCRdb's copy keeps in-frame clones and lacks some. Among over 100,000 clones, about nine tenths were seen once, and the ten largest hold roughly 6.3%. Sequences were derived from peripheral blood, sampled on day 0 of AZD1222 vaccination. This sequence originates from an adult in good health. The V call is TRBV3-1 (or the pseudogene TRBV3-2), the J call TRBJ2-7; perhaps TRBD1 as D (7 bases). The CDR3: CASSHRRGRYEQYF. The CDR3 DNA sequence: TGTGCCAGCAGCCACCGCAGGGGGAGGTACGAGCAGTACTTC.